This T cell receptor beta chain was sequenced in a study of cytomegalovirus exposure and HLA in healthy donors. This clone came up a few times. Its antigen is not known. V lost 0 bases, J lost 2 bases, and 13 bases lay in between. Germline lookup yields CDR1 KGHSH and CDR2 LQKENI. This CDR3 comprises 17 residues. Findings of the study overall: It was shown in a later analysis that HLA-associated TCR beta chains were more clonally expanded than other, equally common chains.

Primers for the PCR totalled 60 Vbeta and 13 Jbeta. Sequencing was performed with immunoSEQ multiplex PCR; in TCRdb, only in-frame clones are kept and a portion is missing. The sample records 100,000 to 150,000 clones, 81% being singletons. The source is a man between 18 and 29 years old in good health and CMV-seronegative. The sequencing sample was made of PBMCs. This chain joins TRBV18 and TRBJ2-2; D is uncertain. In DNA form, the CDR3 reads TGTGCCAGCTCACCACCGAACGGGTTTCGAAACACCGGGGAGCTGTTTTTT. It translates to CASSPPNGFRNTGELFF.